This record looks at one T cell receptor beta chain sequence and its context. The sample originates from a study of blood T cell repertoires in COVID-19. TCRdb keeps only in-frame clones here, not all; method: immunoSEQ multiplex PCR. The repertoire holds 340,000 or so clones, with around 86% as singletons. V was trimmed by 1 base and J by 2 bases, leaving 11 bases between them. CDR1 LGHNA and CDR2 YNFKEQ come from the germline V gene. The CDR3 runs 16 residues. The TCR comes from a man over 45 with active or convalescent COVID-19. Sequences were obtained from peripheral blood. This chain connects TRBV4-2 to TRBJ1-4; possibly TRBD1 for D (5 bases). The CDR3 is CASSQAAGGTNEKLFF. CDR3 bases: TGTGCCAGCAGCCAAGCGGCGGGGGGTACTAATGAAAAACTGTTTTTT.